This T cell receptor beta chain originates from a study of T-cell reconstitution after alpha-beta-depleted transplantation in children. About this clonotype itself: At one boundary the junction diverges from the germline segment, which might be a read error.

The germline V gene has CDR1 LGHDT and CDR2 YNNKEL (reference sequence). The CDR3 covers 19 residues. This sample's TCRbeta library carried unique molecular identifier barcodes. TCRdb passed the PCR reads through MiXCR, listing each CDR3 protein once. There are hundreds of thousands of distinct CDR3 sequences in the sample; 16% occur only once, and over 0.95% lies in the top ten. This TCR came from a human donor who donated a stem cell graft to a child with acute myeloid leukemia. V usage is TRBV3-1 and J usage is TRBJ1-1; a weak D match, TRBD1 (6 bases). Sequencing used PBMCs from the stem cell graft donor, obtained from the stem cell graft. This CDR3 is CASSSWPYREGSMNAEAFF. Here the CDR3 DNA reads TGTGCCAGCAGTTCTTGGCCATACAGGGAGGGGAGCATGAACGCTGAAGCTTTCTTT.